Each of the 19 T cell receptor beta chains below was sequenced from the same sample in a study of T cells in Graves' hyperthyroidism and ophthalmopathy. TCR beta CDR3 regions were amplified from RNA transcripts. An initial round of RT-PCR targeting the TCR CDR3 relied on the HTBI primer set. TCRdb used MiXCR to reprocess the multiplex PCR reads, holding one entry per CDR3 protein. The sample consists of a few hundred thousand distinct CDR3 sequences, 20% of them appearing once. The sequencing sample was made of blood. The origin of the receptors is a young man with Graves' hyperthyroidism.

This clonotype has only a few counts. V usage is TRBV12-3 or TRBV12-4 and J usage is TRBJ1-2; TRBD1 matches at 7 bases. The CDR3 is 16 amino acids. J was trimmed by 6 bases and V by 6 bases; bases with no gene match: 16. CDR3 bases: TGTGCCAGCAGGATGACAGGGTTTGTCGGTGGGAATGGCTACACCTTC. This encodes CASRMTGFVGGNGYTF.

The V gene is TRBV15, the J gene TRBJ2-7; TRBD1 matches at 8 bases. This CDR3 spans 15 amino acids. V lost 1 base, J lost 3 bases, and 5 bases stayed unmatched. Germline loops: CDR1 LNHNV, CDR2 YYDKDF (reference sequence). The CDR3 protein is CATSRADTGGYEQYF. CDR3 nucleotides: TGTGCCACCAGCAGAGCCGATACAGGGGGCTACGAGCAGTACTTC.

This chain connects TRBV24-1 to TRBJ2-2; 14 nucleotides match TRBD2. This CDR3 comprises 17 residues. Germline V lookup: CDR1 KGHDR, CDR2 SFDVKD. The ends lost 7 bases at V and 9 bases at J; junction bases unmatched: 12. The CDR3 sequence is CATSQTSGGAGTRELFF. The CDR3 DNA reads as TGTGCCACCAGCCAGACTAGCGGGGGGGCAGGGACCAGGGAGCTGTTTTTT.

The table lists this clonotype with many counts. The chain recombines TRBV6-1 with TRBJ2-7; weak D call: TRBD2 (5 bases). V lost 4 bases to trimming and J lost 2 bases, with 9 bases between them. The CDR3 is made up of 13 amino acids. CDR1 is MNHNS, CDR2 SASEGT, per germline. CDR3: CASSATGTYEQYF. In nucleotides, the CDR3 is TGTGCCAGCAGTGCGACCGGGACCTACGAGCAGTACTTC.

This clonotype was recorded a few times. The chain combines TRBV27 with TRBJ1-2; 7 positions agree with TRBD1. CDR3 length: 12 residues. V lost 6 bases and J lost 7; bases outside the gene matches: 5. CDR1 and CDR2 from the germline V gene are MNHEY and SMNVEV (reference sequence). In DNA, the CDR3 is TGTGCCAGCAGACAGGGGAGCCGTGGCTACACCTTC. Amino acid sequence: CASRQGSRGYTF.

Points on this clonotype: With a much larger clone just one base away, this may be a read error. Here the CDR3 omits its conserved ending phenylalanine or tryptophan, so a read error is the likely source. The J gene is TRBJ1-2, the V gene TRBV12-5; 9 bases line up with TRBD1. Germline trimming cut 6 bases from V and 3 bases from J; bases unmatched to any gene: 5. The CDR3 spans 14 residues. CDR1 and CDR2 from the germline V gene are LGHNT and FRNRAP. The CDR3 nucleotides read TGTGCTAGTGGACAGGGGGCCGCCTACTATGGCTACACCTAC. Translation: CASGQGAAYYGYTY.

V usage is TRBV28 and J usage is TRBJ2-7; the D gene could be TRBD1 or TRBD2 (5 bases each). CDR1 MDHEN and CDR2 SYDVKM come from the germline V gene. The CDR3 covers 16 residues. V shed 4 bases and J shed 2 bases, with 18 bases lying between them. The CDR3 DNA sequence: TGTGCCAGCAGTTCAACCCGCCGGGACCGGCCCTACGAGCAGTACTTC. Protein sequence: CASSSTRRDRPYEQYF.

This chain connects TRBV29-1 to TRBJ2-5; TRBD2 aligns across 13 bases. The CDR3 sequence is 18 residues long. Looked up from germline, CDR1 is SQVTM and CDR2 is ANQGSEA. The junction had 9 bases not matched to a gene; V was cut back by 1 base and J by 1 base. The CDR3 is CSVEGLGLAGVTQETQYF. The CDR3 region has the DNA TGCAGCGTTGAAGGGCTAGGACTAGCGGGGGTAACCCAAGAGACCCAGTACTTC. Full variable domain (outside the CDR3, taken from reference TRBV29-1 and TRBJ2-5): SAVISQKPSRDICQRGTSLTIQCQVDSQVTMMFWYRQQPGQSLTLIATANQGSEATYESGFVIDKFPISRPNLTFSTLTVSNMSPEDSSIYLCSVEGLGLAGVTQETQYFGPGTRLLVL.

The gene calls are TRBV12-3 or TRBV12-4 and TRBJ2-5; D possibly corresponds to TRBD1 (5 bases). The CDR3 runs to 15 residues. The ends were cut back, 2 bases at V and 2 bases at J, with 12 bases in the middle. The CDR3, as DNA: TGTGCCAGCAGTTTACAGGGAATGGGTCAAGAGACCCAGTACTTC. Its translation is CASSLQGMGQETQYF.

In its sample, this clonotype was seen once. The CDR3 nucleotides are TGTGCCAGCAGTTACGAGGCAGCAACCTCCTATGGCTACACCTTC. Translated, it gives CASSYEAATSYGYTF. This chain uses TRBV12-3 or TRBV12-4 with TRBJ1-2, with D unclear. V was trimmed by 4 bases and J by 4 bases, leaving 16 bases between them. The CDR3 has 15 residues.

This clonotype was detected ten times or more. The rearrangement uses TRBV6-1 and TRBJ1-2; D is uncertain. With 1 base removed from V and 6 bases from J, the gap between germline ends came to 9 bases. The CDR3 is made up of 13 amino acids. Germline loops: CDR1 MNHNS, CDR2 SASEGT. For the CDR3, the DNA is TGTGCCAGCAGTGAAGACGGTTTCGATGGCTACACCTTC. Encoded protein: CASSEDGFDGYTF.

This clonotype appeared many times. The gene calls are TRBV11-2 and TRBJ2-7, with 9 positions matching TRBD2. After removal of 0 bases from V and 2 bases from J, the junction contained 11 bases not matched to a gene. Germline CDR1 is SGHAT and CDR2 is FQNNGV. CDR3 length: 18 residues. CDR3 DNA: TGTGCCAGCAGCTTAGACCCGTTTGGGCTAGCGGGGCCCTACGAGCAGTACTTC. Its translation is CASSLDPFGLAGPYEQYF.

This chain links TRBV24-1 with TRBJ1-1; TRBD1 might be the D (6 bases). Germline CDR1 KGHDR, CDR2 SFDVKD. V shed 5 bases and J shed 7 bases, with 10 bases lying between them. This CDR3 is 12 amino acids long. CDR3 DNA sequence: TGTGCCACCAGTGGTGTCAGGGGTGAAGCTTTCTTT. This codes for CATSGVRGEAFF.

This sequence joins TRBV7-2 and TRBJ2-7; D assignment may be TRBD1 or TRBD2 (5 bases each). This CDR3 contains 15 residues. The V end was cut by 2 bases, the J end by 3 bases, with 14 bases between. Germline CDR1 reads SGHTA; CDR2 reads FQGNSA. The CDR3 spells CASSLSPGRGYEQYF. In DNA form, the CDR3 reads TGTGCCAGCAGCTTATCACCGGGACGAGGCTACGAGCAGTACTTC.

The table lists this clonotype with many counts. V usage is TRBV15 and J usage is TRBJ1-1; weak D call: TRBD1 (5 bases). CDR1 and CDR2 from the germline V gene are LNHNV and YYDKDF (reference sequence). This CDR3 has 18 residues. V gave up 0 bases and J gave up 4 bases, with 21 bases separating them. CDR3 coding DNA: TGTGCCACCAGCAGAGACCGGTCAGCACCCCGGGGCGGCACTGAAGCTTTCTTT. Translated, it gives CATSRDRSAPRGGTEAFF.

The chain joins TRBV20-1 to TRBJ2-5, with a tentative D call TRBD1 (5 bases). Trimming removed 2 bases from V and 7 bases from J, with 17 bases in between. Germline assignment: CDR1 DFQATT and CDR2 SNEGSKA (reference sequence). CDR3 length: 14 amino acids. CDR3 sequence: CSARPDRSRVTQYF. CDR3 in DNA: TGCAGTGCTAGACCAGACAGATCAAGAGTGACCCAGTACTTC.

This clonotype was counted a few times. The chain combines TRBV4-1 with TRBJ1-1; maybe TRBD1 (6 bases). The CDR3 runs 17 residues. V lost 2 bases and J 0 bases, leaving 16 bases between the germline ends. Per the germline V gene, CDR1 is MGHRA and CDR2 is YSYEKL. DNA of the CDR3: TGCGCCAGCAGCCAACTTTCCGGGACAAACATGAACACTGAAGCTTTCTTT. It is translated as CASSQLSGTNMNTEAFF.

This clonotype was seen repeatedly, ten times or more. The CDR3 DNA reads TGTGCCAGCAGTTCCAGGGGAAGCTACACCTTC. This encodes CASSSRGSYTF. The gene calls are TRBV12-3 or TRBV12-4 and TRBJ1-2; perhaps TRBD1 as D (6 bases). This CDR3 is 11 amino acids long. The V and J ends lost 4 bases and 9 bases respectively, with 9 bases between them.

This clonotype showed up many times. This chain links TRBV12-3 or TRBV12-4 with TRBJ1-5; TRBD1 might be the D (5 bases). Trimming removed 5 bases at V and 3 bases at J, with 11 bases between. The CDR3 spans 14 residues. Written as DNA, the CDR3 is TGTGCCAGCAGTCACCGGGACCCCAATCAGCCCCAGCATTTT. It translates to CASSHRDPNQPQHF.